Sequencing of this TCR beta chain was carried out in a study of T cells in narcolepsy. V was pared by 5 bases and J by 5 bases, with 9 bases between. The CDR3 extends over 12 amino acids. CDR1 is MNHEY, CDR2 SVGAGI, per germline. TCRdb's copy holds only in-frame clones and misses some; the assay was immunoSEQ multiplex PCR. The data contain around 17,000 clones, around 77% of them singletons. The receptor was isolated from a human donor with narcolepsy. Sequenced input: CD45RA- memory CD8+ T cells from PBMCs. The J gene is TRBJ1-1, the V gene TRBV6-5; D gene ambiguous. In DNA form, the CDR3 reads TGTGCCAGCAGTGGAGGACTTACTGAAGCTTTCTTT. Translated: CASSGGLTEAFF.